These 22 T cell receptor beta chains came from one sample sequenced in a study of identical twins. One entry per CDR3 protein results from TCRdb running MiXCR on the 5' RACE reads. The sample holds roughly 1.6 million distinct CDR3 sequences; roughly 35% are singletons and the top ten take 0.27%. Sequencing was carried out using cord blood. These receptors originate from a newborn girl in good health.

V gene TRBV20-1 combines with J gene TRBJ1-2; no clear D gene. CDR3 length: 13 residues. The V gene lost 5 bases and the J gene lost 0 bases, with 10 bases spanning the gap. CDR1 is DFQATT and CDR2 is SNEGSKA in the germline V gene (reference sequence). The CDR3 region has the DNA TGCAGTGCTTTAGACGCTGCTAACTATGGCTACACCTTC. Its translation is CSALDAANYGYTF.

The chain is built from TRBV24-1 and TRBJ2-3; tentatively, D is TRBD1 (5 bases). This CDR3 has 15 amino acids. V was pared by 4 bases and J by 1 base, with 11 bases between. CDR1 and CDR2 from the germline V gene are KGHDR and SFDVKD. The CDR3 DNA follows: TGTGCCACCAGTGACCGCAGGGATCGCACAGATACGCAGTATTTT. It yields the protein CATSDRRDRTDTQYF.

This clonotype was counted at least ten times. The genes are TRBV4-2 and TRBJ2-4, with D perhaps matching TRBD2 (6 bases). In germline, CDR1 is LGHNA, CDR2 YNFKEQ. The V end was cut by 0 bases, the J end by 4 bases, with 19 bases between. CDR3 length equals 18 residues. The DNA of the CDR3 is TGTGCCAGCAGCCAAGATGTGGCAGGGCGTGGGGGGAAAAACATTCAGTACTTC. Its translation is CASSQDVAGRGGKNIQYF.

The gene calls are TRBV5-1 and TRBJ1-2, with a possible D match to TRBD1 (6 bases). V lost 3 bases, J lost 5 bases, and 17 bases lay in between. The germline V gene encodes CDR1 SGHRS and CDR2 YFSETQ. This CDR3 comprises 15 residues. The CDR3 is CASSYQQGGPYGYTF. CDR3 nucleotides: TGCGCCAGCAGCTACCAACAGGGAGGGCCTTATGGCTACACCTTC.

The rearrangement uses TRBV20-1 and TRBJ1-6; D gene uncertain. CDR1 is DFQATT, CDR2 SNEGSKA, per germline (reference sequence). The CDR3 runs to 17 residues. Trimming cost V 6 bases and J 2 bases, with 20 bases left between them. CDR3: CSAAVLGAGTYNSPLHF. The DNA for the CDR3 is TGCAGTGCAGCAGTGCTAGGAGCGGGGACCTATAATTCACCCCTCCACTTT.

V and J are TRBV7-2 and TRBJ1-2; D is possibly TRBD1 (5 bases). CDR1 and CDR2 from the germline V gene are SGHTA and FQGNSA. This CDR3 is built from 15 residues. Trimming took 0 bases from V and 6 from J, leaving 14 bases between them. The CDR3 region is CASSLALWGPNGYTF. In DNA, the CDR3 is TGTGCCAGCAGCTTAGCGCTATGGGGACCTAATGGCTACACCTTC. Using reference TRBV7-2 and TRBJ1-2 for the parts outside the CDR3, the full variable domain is GAGVSQSPSNKVTEKGKDVELRCDPISGHTALYWYRQSLGQGLEFLIYFQGNSAPDKSGLPSDRFSAERTGGSVSTLTIQRTQQEDSAVYLCASSLALWGPNGYTFGSGTRLTVV.

CDR3 nucleotide sequence: TGTGCCAGCAGATGGGACAGGGGAATCTACGAGCAGTACTTC. Translation gives CASRWDRGIYEQYF. The V and J genes are TRBV2 and TRBJ2-7, with 10 positions matching TRBD1. Germline V gene lookup returns CDR1 SNHLY and CDR2 FYNNEI. The CDR3 totals 14 residues. V lost 6 bases, J lost 3 bases, and 5 bases stayed unmatched. Together with reference TRBV2 and TRBJ2-7, the CDR3 gives the full variable domain: EPEVTQTPSHQVTQMGQEVILRCVPISNHLYFYWYRQILGQKVEFLVSFYNNEISEKSEIFDDQFSVERPDGSNFTLKIRSTKLEDSAMYFCASRWDRGIYEQYFGPGTRLTVT.

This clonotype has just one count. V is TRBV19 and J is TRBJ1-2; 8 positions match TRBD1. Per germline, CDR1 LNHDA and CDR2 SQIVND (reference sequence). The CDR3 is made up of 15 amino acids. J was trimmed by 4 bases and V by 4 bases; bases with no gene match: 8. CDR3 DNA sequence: TGTGCCAGTAGTACCGCCGACAGGGGAGTCTATGGCTACACCTTC. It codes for CASSTADRGVYGYTF.

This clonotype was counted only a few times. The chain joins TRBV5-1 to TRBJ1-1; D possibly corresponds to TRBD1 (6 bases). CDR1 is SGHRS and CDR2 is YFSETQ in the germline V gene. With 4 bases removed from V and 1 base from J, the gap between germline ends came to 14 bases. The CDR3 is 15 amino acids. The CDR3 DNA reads TGCGCCAGCAGCCCCGGGATGGGGGCGAACACTGAAGCTTTCTTT. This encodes CASSPGMGANTEAFF.

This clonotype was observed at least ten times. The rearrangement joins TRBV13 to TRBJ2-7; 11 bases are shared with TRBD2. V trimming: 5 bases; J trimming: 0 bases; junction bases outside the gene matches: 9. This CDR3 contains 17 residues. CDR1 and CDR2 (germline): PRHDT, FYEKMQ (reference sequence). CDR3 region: CASSRTSGGYSSYEQYF. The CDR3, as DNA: TGTGCCAGCAGCAGAACTAGCGGGGGCTACAGCTCCTACGAGCAGTACTTC.

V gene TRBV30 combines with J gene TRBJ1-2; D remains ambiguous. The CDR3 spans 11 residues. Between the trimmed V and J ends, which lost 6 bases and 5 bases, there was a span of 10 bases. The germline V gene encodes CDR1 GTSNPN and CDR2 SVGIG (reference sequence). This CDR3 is CACQRGYGYTF. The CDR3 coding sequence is TGTGCCTGCCAAAGAGGGTATGGCTACACCTTC.

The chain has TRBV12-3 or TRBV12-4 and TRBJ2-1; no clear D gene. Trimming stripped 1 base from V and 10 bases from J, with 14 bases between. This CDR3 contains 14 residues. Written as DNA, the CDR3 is TGTGCCAGCAGTTTAGGGCCCGCCGGACGAGAGCAGTTCTTC. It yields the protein CASSLGPAGREQFF.

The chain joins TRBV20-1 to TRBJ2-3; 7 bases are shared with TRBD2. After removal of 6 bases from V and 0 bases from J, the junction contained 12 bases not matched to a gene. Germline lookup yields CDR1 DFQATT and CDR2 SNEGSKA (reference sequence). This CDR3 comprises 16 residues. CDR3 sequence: CSARDYIRSSTDTQYF. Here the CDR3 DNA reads TGCAGTGCCCGGGACTACATCAGATCTAGCACAGATACGCAGTATTTT.

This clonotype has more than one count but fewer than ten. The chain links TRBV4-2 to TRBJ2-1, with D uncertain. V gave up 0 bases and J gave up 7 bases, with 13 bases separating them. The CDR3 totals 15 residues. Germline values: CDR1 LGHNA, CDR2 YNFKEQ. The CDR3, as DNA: TGTGCCAGCAGCCAAGAAAACGGGCCTGGAAATGAGCAGTTCTTC. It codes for CASSQENGPGNEQFF.

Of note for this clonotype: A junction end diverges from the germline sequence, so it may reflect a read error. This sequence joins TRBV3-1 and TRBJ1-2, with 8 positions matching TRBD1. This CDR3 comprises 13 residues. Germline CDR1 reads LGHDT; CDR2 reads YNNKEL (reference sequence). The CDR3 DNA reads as TGTGCCAACAGCCAACCGGACAGGGCTGGCTACACCTTC. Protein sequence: CANSQPDRAGYTF. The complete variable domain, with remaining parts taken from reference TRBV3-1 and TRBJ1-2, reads DTAVSQTPKYLVTQMGNDKSIKCEQNLGHDTMYWYKQDSKKFLKIMFSYNNKELIINETVPNRFSPKSPDKAHLNLHINSLELGDSAVYFCANSQPDRAGYTFGSGTRLTVV.

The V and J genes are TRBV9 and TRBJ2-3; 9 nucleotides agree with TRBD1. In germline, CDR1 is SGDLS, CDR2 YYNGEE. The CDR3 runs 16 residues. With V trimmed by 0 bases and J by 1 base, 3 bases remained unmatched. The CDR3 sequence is CASSVDWTGGTDTQYF. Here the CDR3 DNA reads TGTGCCAGCAGCGTAGATTGGACAGGGGGCACAGATACGCAGTATTTT.

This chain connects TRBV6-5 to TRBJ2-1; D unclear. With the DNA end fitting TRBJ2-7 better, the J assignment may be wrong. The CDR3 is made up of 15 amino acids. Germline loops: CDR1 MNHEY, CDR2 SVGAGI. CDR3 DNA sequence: TGTGCCAGCAGATCTGATAGAAGCTCCTACAATGAGCAGTACTTC. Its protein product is CASRSDRSSYNEQYF.

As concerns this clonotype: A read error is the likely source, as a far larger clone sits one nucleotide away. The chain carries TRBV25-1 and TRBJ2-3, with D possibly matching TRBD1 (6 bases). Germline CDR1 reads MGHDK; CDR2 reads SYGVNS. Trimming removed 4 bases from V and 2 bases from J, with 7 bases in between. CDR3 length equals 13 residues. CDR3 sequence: CASSGQATDTQYF. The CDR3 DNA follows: TGTGCCAGCAGTGGACAGGCCACAGATACGCAGTATTTT.

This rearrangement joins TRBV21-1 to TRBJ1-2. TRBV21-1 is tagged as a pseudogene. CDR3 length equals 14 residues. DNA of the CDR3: TGTGCCAGCAGCAAAGGAACTTCTAACTATGGCTACACCTTC. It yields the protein CASSKGTSNYGYTF.

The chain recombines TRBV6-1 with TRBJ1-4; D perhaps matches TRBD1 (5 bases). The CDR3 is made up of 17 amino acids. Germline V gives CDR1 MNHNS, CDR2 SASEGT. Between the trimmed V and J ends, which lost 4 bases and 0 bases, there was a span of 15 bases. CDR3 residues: CASSGRQTTATNEKLFF. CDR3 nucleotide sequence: TGTGCCAGCAGTGGCCGACAGACGACCGCAACTAATGAAAAACTGTTTTTT.

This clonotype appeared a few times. The CDR3 reads CASSDNRGLSPLHF. The CDR3 bases are TGTGCCAGCAGTGACAACAGGGGGCTTTCACCCCTCCACTTT. This chain joins TRBV2 and TRBJ1-6; 9 nucleotides match TRBD1. CDR1 is SNHLY, CDR2 FYNNEI, per germline. V lost 3 bases and J lost 9; bases outside the gene matches: 3. This CDR3 is 14 amino acids long.

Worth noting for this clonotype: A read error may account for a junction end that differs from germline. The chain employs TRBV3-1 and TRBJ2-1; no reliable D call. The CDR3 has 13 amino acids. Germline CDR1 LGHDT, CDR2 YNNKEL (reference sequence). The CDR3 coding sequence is TGTGCCAGCAGGTACAGCCGCGACAATGAGCGGTTCTTC. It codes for CASRYSRDNERFF.